This TCR beta chain came from a study of neurological immune-mediated disorders. The study, taken as a whole, reports: When grouped phylogenetically, the repertoires of 18 of the 34 multiple sclerosis patients fell together in one related-CDR3 cluster, which is a possible signature. Across subjects, no CDR3 amino acid sequence appeared in expanded clones of more than one subject, a finding that suggested private repertoires in all groups.

This clonotype was detected ten times or more. Its matching antigen is unknown. Each sequencing run yielded over 160 million TCR-beta sequences from 15-18 subjects. MiXCR was run by TCRdb on the 5' RACE reads, yielding one entry per CDR3 protein. The repertoire includes over 35,000 distinct CDR3 sequences, over 2% of them detected once, and approximately 2.4% sits in the top ten. This TCR was recovered from a man in his fifties or sixties with multiple sclerosis. Sequencing used PBMCs.

As DNA, the CDR3 is TGTGCCAGCAGCGCTACGACAGGGCTAGACACCGGGGAGCTGTTTTTT. This encodes CASSATTGLDTGELFF. The chain joins TRBV9 to TRBJ2-2; 7 positions agree with TRBD1. The trim removed 3 bases at V and 3 bases at J, leaving 8 bases unmatched. The CDR3 extends over 16 amino acids. Germline CDR1 SGDLS, CDR2 YYNGEE.